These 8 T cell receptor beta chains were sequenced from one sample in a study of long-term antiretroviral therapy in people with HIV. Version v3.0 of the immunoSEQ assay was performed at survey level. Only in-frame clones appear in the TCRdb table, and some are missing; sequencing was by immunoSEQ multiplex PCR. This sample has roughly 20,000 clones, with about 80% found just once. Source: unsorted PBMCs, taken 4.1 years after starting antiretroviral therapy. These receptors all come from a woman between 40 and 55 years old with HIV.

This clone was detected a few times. CDR3 amino acids: CAISEEGLSNQPQHF. The CDR3, as DNA: TGTGCCATCAGTGAAGAGGGGTTGAGCAATCAGCCCCAGCATTTT. The V call is TRBV10-3, the J call TRBJ1-5; D possibly corresponds to TRBD1 (5 bases). Germline V gene sequence: CDR1 ENHRY, CDR2 SYGVKD. The CDR3 is made up of 15 amino acids. The ends were cut back, 3 bases at V and 1 base at J, with 10 bases in the middle.

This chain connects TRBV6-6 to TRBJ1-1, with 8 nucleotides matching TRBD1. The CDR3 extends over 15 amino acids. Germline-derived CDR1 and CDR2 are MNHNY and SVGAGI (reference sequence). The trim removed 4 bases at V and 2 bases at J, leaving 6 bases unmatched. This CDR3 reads CASSLGDRRNTEAFF. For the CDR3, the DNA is TGTGCCAGCAGTTTGGGGGACAGGAGAAACACTGAAGCTTTCTTT.

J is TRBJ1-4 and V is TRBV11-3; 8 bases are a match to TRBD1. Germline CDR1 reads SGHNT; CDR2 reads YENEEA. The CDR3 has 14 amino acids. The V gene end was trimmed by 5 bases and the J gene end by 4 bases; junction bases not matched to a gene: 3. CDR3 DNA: TGTGCCAGCAGCCCGGGACAGGTTAATGAAAAACTGTTTTTT. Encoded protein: CASSPGQVNEKLFF.

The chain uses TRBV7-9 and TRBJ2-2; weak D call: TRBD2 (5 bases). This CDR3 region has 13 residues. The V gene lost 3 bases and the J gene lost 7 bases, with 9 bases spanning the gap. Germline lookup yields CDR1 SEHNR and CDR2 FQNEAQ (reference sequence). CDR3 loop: CASSFGVGGELFF. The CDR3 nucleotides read TGTGCCAGCAGCTTCGGGGTTGGCGGGGAGCTGTTTTTT.

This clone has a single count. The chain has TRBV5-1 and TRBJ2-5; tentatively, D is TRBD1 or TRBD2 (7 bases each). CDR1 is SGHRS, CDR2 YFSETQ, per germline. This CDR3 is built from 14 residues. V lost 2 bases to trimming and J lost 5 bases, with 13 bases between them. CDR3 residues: CASSFQGGKETQYF. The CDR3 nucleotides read TGCGCCAGCAGCTTTCAGGGGGGGAAGGAGACCCAGTACTTC.

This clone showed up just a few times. CDR3 protein: CASSSGYQETQYF. The CDR3, as DNA: TGTGCCAGCAGTAGCGGATACCAAGAGACCCAGTACTTC. The chain combines TRBV6-5 with TRBJ2-5, with D perhaps matching TRBD2 (5 bases). The CDR3 is 13 amino acids. Germline CDR1 reads MNHEY; CDR2 reads SVGAGI. Trimming stripped 5 bases from V and 0 bases from J, with 7 bases between.

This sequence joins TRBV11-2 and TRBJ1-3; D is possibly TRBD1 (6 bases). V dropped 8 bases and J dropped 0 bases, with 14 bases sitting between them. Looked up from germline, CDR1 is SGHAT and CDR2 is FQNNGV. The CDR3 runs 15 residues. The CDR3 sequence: CASAQGGNSGNTIYF. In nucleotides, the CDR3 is TGTGCCAGCGCGCAAGGGGGGAACTCTGGAAACACCATATATTTT.

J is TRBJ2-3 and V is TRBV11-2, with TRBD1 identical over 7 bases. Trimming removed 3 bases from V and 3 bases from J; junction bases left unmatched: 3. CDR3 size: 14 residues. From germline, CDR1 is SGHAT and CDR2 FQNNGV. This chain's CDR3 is CASSFPGQTDTQYF. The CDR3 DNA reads TGTGCCAGCAGCTTCCCGGGACAGACAGATACGCAGTATTTT.